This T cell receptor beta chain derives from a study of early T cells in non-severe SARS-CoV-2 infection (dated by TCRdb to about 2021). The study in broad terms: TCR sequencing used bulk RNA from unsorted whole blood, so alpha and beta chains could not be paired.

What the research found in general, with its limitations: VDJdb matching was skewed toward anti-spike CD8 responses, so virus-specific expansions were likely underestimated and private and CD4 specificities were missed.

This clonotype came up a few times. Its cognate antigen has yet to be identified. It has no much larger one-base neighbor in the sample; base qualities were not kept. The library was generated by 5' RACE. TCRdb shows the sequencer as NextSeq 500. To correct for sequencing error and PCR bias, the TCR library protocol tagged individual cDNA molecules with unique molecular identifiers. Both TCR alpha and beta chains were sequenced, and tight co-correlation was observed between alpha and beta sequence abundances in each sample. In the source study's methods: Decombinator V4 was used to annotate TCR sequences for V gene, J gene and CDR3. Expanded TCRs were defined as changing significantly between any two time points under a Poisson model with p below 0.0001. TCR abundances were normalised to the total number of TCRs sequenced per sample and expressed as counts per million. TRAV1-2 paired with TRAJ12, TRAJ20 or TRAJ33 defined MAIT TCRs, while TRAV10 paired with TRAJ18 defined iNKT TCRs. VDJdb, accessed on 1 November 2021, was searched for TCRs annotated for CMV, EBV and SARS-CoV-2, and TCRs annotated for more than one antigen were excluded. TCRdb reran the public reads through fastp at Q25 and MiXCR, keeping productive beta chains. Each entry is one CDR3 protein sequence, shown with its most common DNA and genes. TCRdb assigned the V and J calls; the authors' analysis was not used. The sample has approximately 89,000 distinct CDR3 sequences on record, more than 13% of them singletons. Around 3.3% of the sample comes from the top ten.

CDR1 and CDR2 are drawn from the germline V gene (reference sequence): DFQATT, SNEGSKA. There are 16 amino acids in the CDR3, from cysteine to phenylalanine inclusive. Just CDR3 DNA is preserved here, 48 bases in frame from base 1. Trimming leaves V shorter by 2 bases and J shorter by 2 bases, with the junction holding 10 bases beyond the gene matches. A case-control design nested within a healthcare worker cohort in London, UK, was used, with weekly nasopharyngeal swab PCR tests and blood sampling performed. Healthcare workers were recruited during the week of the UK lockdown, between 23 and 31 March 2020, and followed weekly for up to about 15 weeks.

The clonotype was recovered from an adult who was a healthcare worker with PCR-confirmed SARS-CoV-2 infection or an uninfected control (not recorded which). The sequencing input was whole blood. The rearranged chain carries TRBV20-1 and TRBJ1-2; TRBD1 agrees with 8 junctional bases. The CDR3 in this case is CSARLDRGKSNYGYTF. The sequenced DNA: TGCAGTGCTAGACTAGACAGGGGAAAATCGAACTATGGCTACACCTTC.